This entry lists 6 T cell receptor beta chains sequenced from one sample in a study of blood T cells in healthy people across ages. Primed by a sample-barcoded 5' primer and a J-beta primer mix, a second PCR proceeded for 7 to 11 cycles. TCRdb re-called the 5' RACE reads through MiXCR, storing one row per CDR3 protein. Of about 1.5 million distinct CDR3 sequences listed, approximately 42% were seen once; the top ten hold 7% to 9%. The sequencing input was blood. These receptors were obtained from a woman between 18 and 29 years old in good health.

The chain employs TRBV30 and TRBJ1-2; 7 bases fit TRBD1. The CDR3 spans 13 residues. V lost 3 bases to trimming and J lost 8 bases; unmatched junction nucleotides: 9. From germline, CDR1 is GTSNPN and CDR2 SVGIG (reference sequence). CDR3 sequence: CAWRVQGGWGYTF. The DNA of the CDR3 is TGTGCCTGGAGGGTCCAGGGGGGCTGGGGCTACACCTTC.

The sample holds a few counts of this clonotype. V and J are TRBV20-1 and TRBJ2-5; a possible D gene is TRBD2 (6 bases). The CDR3 is 15 residues long. Germline V CDR1 and CDR2: DFQATT, SNEGSKA (reference sequence). The V gene lost 0 bases and the J gene lost 0 bases, with 11 bases spanning the gap. CDR3 amino acids: CSARDLGGYQETQYF. The CDR3 nucleotides are TGCAGTGCTAGAGATCTCGGGGGATACCAAGAGACCCAGTACTTC.

V gene TRBV6-6 combines with J gene TRBJ2-1; D is perhaps TRBD1 or TRBD2 (5 bases each). Germline values: CDR1 MNHNY, CDR2 SVGAGI (reference sequence). This CDR3 contains 13 residues. V lost 6 bases and J lost 4, with 10 bases in between. The CDR3 region has the DNA TGTGCCAGCAGGACAGCGGATTACAATGAGCAGTTCTTC. Its translation is CASRTADYNEQFF.

The CDR3 sequence is CASNQGGTGNTIYF. The DNA of the CDR3 is TGTGCCAGCAACCAAGGGGGTACTGGAAACACCATATATTTT. The V call is TRBV7-9, the J call TRBJ1-3, with a possible D match to TRBD1 (6 bases). CDR3 length: 14 amino acids. The germline V and J ends were trimmed by 7 bases and 2 bases, with 12 bases remaining between them. Germline CDR1 and CDR2: SEHNR and FQNEAQ (reference sequence).

V and J are TRBV28 and TRBJ2-1; 9 bases are shared with TRBD2. V was clipped by 6 bases and J by 9 bases; unmatched bases: 12. Per germline, CDR1 MDHEN and CDR2 SYDVKM. This CDR3 is built from 15 residues. The CDR3 here is CASSRRGGRGSEQFF. CDR3 sequence (DNA): TGTGCCAGCAGCCGGCGGGGGGGCCGAGGAAGTGAGCAGTTCTTC.

Turning to this clonotype: The germline gene is not matched at one end of the junction; a read error may be the cause. This chain uses TRBV7-9 with TRBJ2-1, with 9 bases identical to TRBD2. The CDR3 runs to 18 residues. The germline V gene encodes CDR1 SEHNR and CDR2 FQNEAQ (reference sequence). CDR3 coding DNA: TGTGCCGGCAGCTCCTACAGCGGGAGGAGGTCAACCTACAATGAGCAGTTCTTC. Its translation: CAGSSYSGRRSTYNEQFF.